This is a list of T cell receptor beta chains from one sample in a study of cytomegalovirus exposure and HLA in healthy donors. Produced via immunoSEQ multiplex PCR; TCRdb's table is partial and in-frame only. This table holds about 160,000 clones, 81% found once. Input material: PBMCs. These receptors all come from a man aged 45-65 years in good health and CMV-seropositive. CDR3s include the opening cysteine and the closing phenylalanine or tryptophan. A D gene is named only where the DNA matches it firmly. Expanded clones get a size class; other rows say once, few or many, or leave the size out.

cdr3_aa cdr3_nt clone_size cdr3_length v_call d_call j_call
CASSDPAGGQETQYF TGCGCCAGCAGTGACCCAGCGGGGGGACAAGAGACCCAGTACTTC . 15 TRBV10-1 TRBD2 TRBJ2-5
CASEGGNSNTGELFF TGTGCCAGCGAAGGGGGTAATTCGAACACCGGGGAGCTGTTTTTT . 15 TRBV9 . TRBJ2-2
CASSLGTSGGETQYF TGTGCCAGCAGTTTGGGGACTAGCGGGGGGGAGACCCAGTACTTC . 15 TRBV27 TRBD2 TRBJ2-5
CASSIDAGYTEAFF TGTGCCAGCAGCATAGATGCAGGGTACACTGAAGCTTTCTTT . 14 TRBV9 . TRBJ1-1
CASSYGPSGSPDTQYF TGTGCCAGCAGTTACGGGCCTAGCGGGAGTCCAGATACGCAGTATTTT . 16 TRBV6-5 TRBD2 TRBJ2-3
CASSPHTAGQNYGYTF TGCGCCAGCAGCCCGCATACCGCGGGACAGAACTATGGCTACACCTTC . 16 TRBV5-1 TRBD1 TRBJ1-2
CASSQGAGGPLRGETQYF TGTGCCAGCAGCCAAGGAGCGGGGGGACCCCTCAGGGGAGAGACCCAGTACTTC . 18 TRBV14 TRBD2 TRBJ2-5
CASSLGGGIPYEQYF TGTGCCAGCAGCTTGGGGGGGGGAATTCCCTACGAGCAGTACTTC . 15 TRBV5-6 TRBD2 TRBJ2-7
CASSLAAGGLGGYTF TGTGCCAGCAGCTTAGCGGCAGGGGGGCTGGGTGGCTACACCTTC . 15 TRBV7-2 TRBD1 TRBJ1-2
CSVWGAGASYNEQFF TGCAGCGTTTGGGGAGCGGGAGCCTCCTACAATGAGCAGTTCTTC . 15 TRBV29-1 TRBD2 TRBJ2-1
CASSTTGDEQYF TGTGCCAGCAGTACAACAGGGGACGAGCAGTACTTC . 12 TRBV27 TRBD1 TRBJ2-7
CASSLLTAGRLHEQYF TGTGCCAGCAGCTTGTTAACGGCGGGAAGGCTACACGAGCAGTACTTC . 16 TRBV5-4 . TRBJ2-7
CASSLYRSDSEAFF TGTGCCAGCAGCCTTTACCGGTCGGACTCTGAAGCTTTCTTT . 14 TRBV7-2 . TRBJ1-1
CASSPGQGYEQYF TGTGCCAGCAGCCCGGGACAGGGATACGAGCAGTACTTC once 13 TRBV7-9 TRBD1 TRBJ2-7
CASSTYNEQFF TGTGCCAGCAGTACTTACAATGAGCAGTTCTTC few 11 TRBV6-1 . TRBJ2-1
CASSLDLTSEQYF TGTGCCAGCAGCTTAGATCTAACCTCTGAGCAGTACTTC . 13 TRBV11-2 . TRBJ2-7
CASRPGQGGTEAFF TGTGCCAGCAGGCCGGGACAGGGGGGCACTGAAGCTTTCTTT few 14 TRBV6-5 TRBD1 TRBJ1-1
CASTSGSGDTQYF TGTGCCAGCACTAGCGGGAGTGGGGATACGCAGTATTTT . 13 TRBV7-2 TRBD2 TRBJ2-3
CASSGLVNEKLFF TGTGCCAGTTCGGGACTCGTAAATGAAAAACTGTTTTTT . 13 TRBV28 . TRBJ1-4
CSARVNTEAFF TGCAGTGCCCGAGTGAACACTGAAGCTTTCTTT . 11 TRBV20-1 . TRBJ1-1
CASSFSGNHGYTF TGTGCCAGCAGCTTTAGCGGGAACCATGGCTACACCTTC . 13 TRBV11-2 . TRBJ1-2